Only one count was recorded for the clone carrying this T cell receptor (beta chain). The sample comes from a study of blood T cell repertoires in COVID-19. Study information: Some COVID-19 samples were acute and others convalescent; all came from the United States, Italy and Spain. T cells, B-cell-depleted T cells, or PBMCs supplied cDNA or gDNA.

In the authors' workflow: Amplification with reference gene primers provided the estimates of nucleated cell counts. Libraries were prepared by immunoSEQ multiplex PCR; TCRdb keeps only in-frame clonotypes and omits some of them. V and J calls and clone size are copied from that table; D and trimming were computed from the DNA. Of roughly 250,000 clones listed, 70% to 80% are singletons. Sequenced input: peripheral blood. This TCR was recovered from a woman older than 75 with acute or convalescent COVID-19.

The DNA for the CDR3 is TGTGCCACCAATCACAGGGTTACTAACTATGGCTACACCTTC. This encodes CATNHRVTNYGYTF. The chain employs TRBV27 and TRBJ1-2, with a weak D call TRBD1 (6 bases). The CDR3 spans 14 residues. The germline CDR1 and CDR2 sequences are MNHEY and SMNVEV (reference sequence). V shed 10 bases and J shed 0 bases, with 15 bases lying between them.